The subject of this entry is one TCR beta chain. The germline V gene encodes CDR1 MNHNS and CDR2 SASEGT. This CDR3 has 15 amino acids. V gave up 6 bases and J gave up 0 bases, with 12 bases separating them. Samples came from patients with localized non-small cell lung adenocarcinoma. The source of the sample is a study of CD4 and CD8 cells across lung adenocarcinoma regions. One entry per CDR3 protein, called by TCRdb with MiXCR from the PCR reads. The sample includes thousands of distinct CDR3 sequences, approximately 60% seen only once; the top ten take about 16%. This chain joins TRBV6-1 and TRBJ2-1; no reliable D call. This sequence originates from a male donor with lung adenocarcinoma. The CD4 and CD8 labels of this study may be unreliable. The sequencing sample was made of CD4+ T cells from the center of a lung tumor. The CDR3 DNA reads as TGTGCCAGCAGCCAGCGACGGAGCTCCTACAATGAGCAGTTCTTC. Amino acids: CASSQRRSSYNEQFF.